Sequencing of this T cell receptor (beta chain) was carried out in a study of blood T cells in healthy people across ages. Study-wide background: Capture by template switching was about one barcoded beta molecule per two T cells.

Findings of the study overall: Among T cells, TCR beta diversity per million cells dropped roughly linearly as age rose.

To note about this clonotype: The target antigen is unknown.

A second PCR, run for about 6 to 12 cycles, used a sample-barcoded 5' primer plus a J-beta primer mix. Each cDNA molecule, via a template-switch adaptor with 12 random nucleotides, was tagged. TCRdb analysed the 5' RACE reads with MiXCR anew, one entry per CDR3 protein. The table records about 600,000 distinct CDR3 sequences, 40% to 50% of them present only once. This CDR3 has 15 amino acids. Trimming took 1 base from V and 7 from J, leaving 16 bases between them. Germline CDR1 reads LGHNA; CDR2 reads YNFKEQ. Sequencing input: blood. V is TRBV4-2 and J is TRBJ1-2; possible D gene TRBD1, 5 bases. This TCR was sampled from a man older than 75 in good health. In nucleotides, the CDR3 is TGTGCCAGCAGCCAAGGGATAGGGGATTACGGTGGCTACACCTTC. This gives the protein CASSQGIGDYGGYTF.